The T cell receptor (beta chain) under discussion was sequenced for a study of blood T cell repertoires in COVID-19. About the research overall: The United States, Italy and Spain supplied acute and convalescent COVID-19 samples. In each case, the material was cDNA or gDNA derived from T cells, B-cell-depleted T cells, or PBMCs.

As handled by the study authors: Nucleated cell number was recorded as an estimate derived from reference gene primer amplification. TCRdb keeps only in-frame clones here, not all; method: immunoSEQ multiplex PCR. The V and J calls and clone size were taken over from that table, and D and trimming were inferred from the DNA. This repertoire shows about 38,000 clones, roughly 87% found once; its top ten account for around 7%. The germline V gene has CDR1 MNHEY and CDR2 SVGAGI. V shed 7 bases and J shed 5 bases, with 14 bases lying between them. This CDR3 comprises 13 residues. The clonotype was recovered from a human donor in a cohort sampled during active COVID-19. The V and J genes are TRBV6-5 and TRBJ1-1, with D possibly being TRBD1 (5 bases). The sample consisted of peripheral blood. This CDR3 is CASKGRGRTEAFF. The DNA for the CDR3 is TGTGCCAGCAAAGGGAGGGGAAGGACTGAAGCTTTCTTT.